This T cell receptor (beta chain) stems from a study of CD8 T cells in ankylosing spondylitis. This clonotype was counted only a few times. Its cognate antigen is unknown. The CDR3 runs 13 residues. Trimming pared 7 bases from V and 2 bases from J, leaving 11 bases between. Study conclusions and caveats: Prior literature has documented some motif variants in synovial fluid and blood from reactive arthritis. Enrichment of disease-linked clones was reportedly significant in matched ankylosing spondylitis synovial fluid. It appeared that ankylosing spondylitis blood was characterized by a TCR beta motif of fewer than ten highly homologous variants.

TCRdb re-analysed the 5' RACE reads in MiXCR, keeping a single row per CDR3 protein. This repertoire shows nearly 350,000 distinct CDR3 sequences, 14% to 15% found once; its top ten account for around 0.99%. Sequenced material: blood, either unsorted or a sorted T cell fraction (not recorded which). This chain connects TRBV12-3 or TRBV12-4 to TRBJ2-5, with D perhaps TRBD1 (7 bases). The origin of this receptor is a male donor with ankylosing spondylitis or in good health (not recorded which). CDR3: CASTGGQQETQYF. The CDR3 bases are TGTGCCAGCACCGGGGGACAGCAAGAGACCCAGTACTTC.